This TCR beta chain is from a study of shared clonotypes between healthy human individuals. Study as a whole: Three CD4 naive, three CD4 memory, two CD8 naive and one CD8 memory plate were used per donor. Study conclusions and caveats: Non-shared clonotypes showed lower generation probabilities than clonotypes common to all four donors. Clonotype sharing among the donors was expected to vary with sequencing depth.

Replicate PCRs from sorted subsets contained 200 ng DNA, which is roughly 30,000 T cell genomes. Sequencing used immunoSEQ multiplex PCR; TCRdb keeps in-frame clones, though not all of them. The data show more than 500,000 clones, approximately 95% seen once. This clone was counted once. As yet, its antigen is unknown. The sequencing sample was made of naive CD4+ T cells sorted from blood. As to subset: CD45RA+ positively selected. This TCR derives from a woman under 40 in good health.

The CDR3 spells CASSQNEVGETQYF. The CDR3 DNA reads as TGTGCCAGCTCCCAAAACGAGGTAGGGGAGACCCAGTACTTC. This chain links TRBV18 with TRBJ2-5; D unclear. This CDR3 has 14 amino acids. Germline assignment: CDR1 KGHSH and CDR2 LQKENI. Between the trimmed V and J ends, which lost 6 bases and 5 bases, there was a span of 16 bases.